The T cell receptor (beta chain) under discussion was sequenced for a study of blood T cells in healthy people across ages. Each sample used at least 7 million PBMCs. A second PCR of roughly 6 to 12 cycles used a sample-barcoded 5' primer and a J-beta primer mix. TCRdb re-analysed the 5' RACE reads in MiXCR, keeping a single row per CDR3 protein. The sample has about 1.5 million distinct CDR3 sequences; 40% to 45% are singletons. The CDR3 runs to 15 residues. The V gene lost 7 bases and the J gene lost 6 bases, with 19 bases spanning the gap. The specimen sequenced was blood. The clonotype comes from a woman between 18 and 29 years old in good health. The chain recombines TRBV12-3 or TRBV12-4 with TRBJ2-1; possible D gene TRBD1, 6 bases. The DNA of the CDR3 is TGTGCCAGCACCCCCCAGGGGCCCCTCTTCAATGAGCAGTTCTTC. This translates into CASTPQGPLFNEQFF.